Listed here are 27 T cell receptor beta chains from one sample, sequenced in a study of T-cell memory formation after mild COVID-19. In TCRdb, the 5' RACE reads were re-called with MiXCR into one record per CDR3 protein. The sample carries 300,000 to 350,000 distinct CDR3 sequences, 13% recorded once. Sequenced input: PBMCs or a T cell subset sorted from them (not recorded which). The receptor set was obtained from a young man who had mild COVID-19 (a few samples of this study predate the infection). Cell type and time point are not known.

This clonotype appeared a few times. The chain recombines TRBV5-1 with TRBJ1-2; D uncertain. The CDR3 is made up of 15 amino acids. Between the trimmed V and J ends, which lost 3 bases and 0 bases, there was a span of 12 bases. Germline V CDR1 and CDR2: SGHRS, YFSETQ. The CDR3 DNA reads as TGCGCCAGCAGCTGGGGATCGGGCGCTAACTATGGCTACACCTTC. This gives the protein CASSWGSGANYGYTF. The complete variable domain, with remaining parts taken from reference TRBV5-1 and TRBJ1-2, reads KAGVTQTPRYLIKTRGQQVTLSCSPISGHRSVSWYQQTPGQGLQFLFEYFSETQRNKGNFPGRFSGRQFSNSRSEMNVSTLELGDSALYLCASSWGSGANYGYTFGSGTRLTVV.

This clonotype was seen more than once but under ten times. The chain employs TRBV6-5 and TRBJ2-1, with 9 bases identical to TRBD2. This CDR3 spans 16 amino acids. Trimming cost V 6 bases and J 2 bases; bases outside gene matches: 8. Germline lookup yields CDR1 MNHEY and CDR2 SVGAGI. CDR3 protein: CASRRQRGVAYNEQFF. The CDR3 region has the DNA TGTGCCAGCAGGAGACAGCGGGGGGTCGCCTACAATGAGCAGTTCTTC.

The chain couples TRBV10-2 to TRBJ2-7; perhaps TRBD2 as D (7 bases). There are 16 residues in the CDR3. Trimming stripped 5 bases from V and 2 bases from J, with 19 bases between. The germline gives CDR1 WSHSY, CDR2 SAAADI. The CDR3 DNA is TGCGCCAGCAGTTACAGGGTTCAGGGAGGGACCTACGAGCAGTACTTC. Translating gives CASSYRVQGGTYEQYF.

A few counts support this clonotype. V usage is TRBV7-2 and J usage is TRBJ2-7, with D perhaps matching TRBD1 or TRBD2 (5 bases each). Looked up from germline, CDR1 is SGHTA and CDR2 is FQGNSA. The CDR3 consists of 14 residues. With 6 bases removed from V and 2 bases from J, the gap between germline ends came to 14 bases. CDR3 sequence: CASRPGTLTYEQYV. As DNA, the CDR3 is TGTGCCAGCAGGCCCGGGACGCTGACCTACGAGCAGTACGTC.

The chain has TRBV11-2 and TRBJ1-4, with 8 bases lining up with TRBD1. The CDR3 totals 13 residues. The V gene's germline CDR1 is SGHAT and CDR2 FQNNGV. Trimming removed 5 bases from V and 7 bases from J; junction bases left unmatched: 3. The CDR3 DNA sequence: TGTGCCAGCAGCACGGACAGGGTTGAAAAACTGTTTTTT. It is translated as CASSTDRVEKLFF.

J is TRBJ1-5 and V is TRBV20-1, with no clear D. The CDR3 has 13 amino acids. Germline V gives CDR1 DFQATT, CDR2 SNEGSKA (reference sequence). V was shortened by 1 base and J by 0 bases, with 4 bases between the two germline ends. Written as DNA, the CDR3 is TGCAGTGCTAGAGGGATTAGCAATCAGCCCCAGCATTTT. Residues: CSARGISNQPQHF.

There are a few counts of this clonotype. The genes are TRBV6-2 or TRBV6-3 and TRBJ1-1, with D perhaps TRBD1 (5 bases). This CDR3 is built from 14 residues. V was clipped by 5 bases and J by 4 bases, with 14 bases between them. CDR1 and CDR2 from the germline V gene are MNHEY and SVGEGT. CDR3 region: CASSLNGASTEAFF. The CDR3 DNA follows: TGTGCCAGCAGTCTGAACGGGGCGTCCACTGAAGCTTTCTTT.

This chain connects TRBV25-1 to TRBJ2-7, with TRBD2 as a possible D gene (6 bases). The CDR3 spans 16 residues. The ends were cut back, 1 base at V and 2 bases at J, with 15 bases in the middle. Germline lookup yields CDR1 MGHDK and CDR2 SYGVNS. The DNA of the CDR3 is TGTGCCAGCAGTGAATCGGGGGAGGAGAACCCCTACGAGCAGTACTTC. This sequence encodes CASSESGEENPYEQYF.

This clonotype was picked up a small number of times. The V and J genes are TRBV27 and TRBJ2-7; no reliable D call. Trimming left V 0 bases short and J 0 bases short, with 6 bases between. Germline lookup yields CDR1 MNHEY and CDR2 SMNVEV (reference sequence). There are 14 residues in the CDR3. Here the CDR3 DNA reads TGTGCCAGCAGTTTATCGACCCTCTCCTACGAGCAGTACTTC. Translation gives CASSLSTLSYEQYF.

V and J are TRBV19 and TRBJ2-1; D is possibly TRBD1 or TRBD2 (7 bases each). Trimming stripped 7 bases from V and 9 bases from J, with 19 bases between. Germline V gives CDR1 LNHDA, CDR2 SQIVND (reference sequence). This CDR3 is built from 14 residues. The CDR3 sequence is CASNPQGGAGEQFF. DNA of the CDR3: TGTGCCAGTAATCCGCAGGGGGGGGCCGGTGAGCAGTTCTTC.

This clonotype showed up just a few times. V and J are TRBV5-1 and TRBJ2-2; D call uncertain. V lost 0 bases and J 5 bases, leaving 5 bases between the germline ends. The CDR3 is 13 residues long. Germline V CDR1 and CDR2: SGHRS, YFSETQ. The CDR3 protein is CASSLDGTGELFF. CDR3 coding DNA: TGCGCCAGCAGCTTGGATGGGACCGGGGAGCTGTTTTTT.

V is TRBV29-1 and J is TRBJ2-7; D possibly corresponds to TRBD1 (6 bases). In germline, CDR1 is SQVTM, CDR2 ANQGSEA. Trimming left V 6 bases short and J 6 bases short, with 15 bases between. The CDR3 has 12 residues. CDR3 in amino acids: CSVLLTGGEQYV. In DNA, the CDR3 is TGCAGCGTACTATTGACAGGCGGCGAGCAGTACGTC.

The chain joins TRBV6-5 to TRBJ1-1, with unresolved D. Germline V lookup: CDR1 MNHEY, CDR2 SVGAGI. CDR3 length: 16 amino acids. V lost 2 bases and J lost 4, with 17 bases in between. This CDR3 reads CASSYRRQYVGTEAFF. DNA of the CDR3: TGTGCCAGCAGTTACAGACGCCAATATGTGGGCACTGAAGCTTTCTTT.

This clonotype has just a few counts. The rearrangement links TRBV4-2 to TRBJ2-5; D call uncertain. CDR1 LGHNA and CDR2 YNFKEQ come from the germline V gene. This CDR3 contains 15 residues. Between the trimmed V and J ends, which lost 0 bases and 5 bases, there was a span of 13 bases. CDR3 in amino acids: CASSQEFSPTETQYF. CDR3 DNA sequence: TGTGCCAGCAGCCAAGAGTTTAGCCCGACGGAGACCCAGTACTTC.

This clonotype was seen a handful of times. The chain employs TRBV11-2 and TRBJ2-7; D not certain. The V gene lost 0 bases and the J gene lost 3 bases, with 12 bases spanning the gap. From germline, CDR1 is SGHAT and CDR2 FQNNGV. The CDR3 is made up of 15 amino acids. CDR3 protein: CASSLDRWQSYEQYV. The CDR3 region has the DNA TGTGCCAGCAGCTTAGATCGGTGGCAGAGCTACGAGCAGTACGTC.

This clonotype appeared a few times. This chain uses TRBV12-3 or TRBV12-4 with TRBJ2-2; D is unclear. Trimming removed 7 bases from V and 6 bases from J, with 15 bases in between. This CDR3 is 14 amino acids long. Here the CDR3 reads CASTLIPSAGELFF. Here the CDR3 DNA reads TGTGCCAGCACCCTTATCCCCAGCGCCGGGGAGCTGTTTTTT.

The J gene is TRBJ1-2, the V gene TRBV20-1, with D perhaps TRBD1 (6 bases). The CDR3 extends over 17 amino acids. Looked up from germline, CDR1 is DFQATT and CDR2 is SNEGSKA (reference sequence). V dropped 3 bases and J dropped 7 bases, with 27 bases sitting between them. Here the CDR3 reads CSASGVTGPLFAGGYTF. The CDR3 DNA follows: TGCAGTGCTAGTGGAGTTACAGGGCCCTTGTTTGCGGGTGGCTACACCTTC.

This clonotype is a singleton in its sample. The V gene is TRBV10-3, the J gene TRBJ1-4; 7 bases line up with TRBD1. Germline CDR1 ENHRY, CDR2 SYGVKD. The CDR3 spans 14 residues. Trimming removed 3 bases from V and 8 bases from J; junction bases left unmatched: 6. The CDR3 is CAISENRGGEKLFF. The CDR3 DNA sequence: TGTGCCATCAGTGAAAACAGGGGAGGCGAAAAACTGTTTTTT.

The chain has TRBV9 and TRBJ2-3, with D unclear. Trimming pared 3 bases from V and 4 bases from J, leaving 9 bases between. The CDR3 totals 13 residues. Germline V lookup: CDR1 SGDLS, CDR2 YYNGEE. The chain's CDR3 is CASSGAFSDTQYF. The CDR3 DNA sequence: TGTGCCAGCAGCGGGGCATTCTCAGATACGCAGTATTTT. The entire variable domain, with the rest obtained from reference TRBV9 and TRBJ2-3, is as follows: DSGVTQTPKHLITATGQRVTLRCSPRSGDLSVYWYQQSLDQGLQFLIQYYNGEERAKGNILERFSAQQFPDLHSELNLSSLELGDSALYFCASSGAFSDTQYFGPGTRLTVL.

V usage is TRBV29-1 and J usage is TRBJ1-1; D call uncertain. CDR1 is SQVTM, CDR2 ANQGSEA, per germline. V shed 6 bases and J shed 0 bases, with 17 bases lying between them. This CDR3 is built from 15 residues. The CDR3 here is CSVYTGRLMNTEAFF. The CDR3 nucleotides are TGCAGCGTCTATACCGGACGCTTGATGAACACTGAAGCTTTCTTT.

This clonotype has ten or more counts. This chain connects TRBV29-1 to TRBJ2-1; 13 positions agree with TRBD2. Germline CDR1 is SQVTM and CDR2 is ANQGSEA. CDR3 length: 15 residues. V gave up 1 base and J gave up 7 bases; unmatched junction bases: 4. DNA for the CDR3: TGCAGCGTTGAAGCAACTAGCGGGGGGGCGAATGAGCAGTTCTTC. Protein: CSVEATSGGANEQFF.

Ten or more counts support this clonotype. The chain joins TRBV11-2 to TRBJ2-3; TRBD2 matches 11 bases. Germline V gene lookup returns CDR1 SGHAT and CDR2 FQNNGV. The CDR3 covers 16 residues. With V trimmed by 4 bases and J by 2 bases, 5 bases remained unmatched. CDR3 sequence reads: CASSSGLAVTTDTQYF. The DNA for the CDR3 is TGTGCCAGCAGCTCGGGACTAGCGGTTACCACAGATACGCAGTATTTT.

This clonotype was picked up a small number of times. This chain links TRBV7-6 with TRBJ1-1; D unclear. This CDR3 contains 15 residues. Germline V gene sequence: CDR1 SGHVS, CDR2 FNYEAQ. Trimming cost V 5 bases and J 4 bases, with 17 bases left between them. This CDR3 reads CASSPRPGFSTEAFF. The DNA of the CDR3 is TGTGCCAGCAGCCCACGTCCGGGTTTTAGCACTGAAGCTTTCTTT.

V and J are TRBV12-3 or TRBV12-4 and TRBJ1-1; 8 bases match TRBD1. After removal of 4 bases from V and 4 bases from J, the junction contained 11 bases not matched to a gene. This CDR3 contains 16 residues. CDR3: CASSSRQGAPTTEAFF. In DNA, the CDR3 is TGTGCCAGCAGTTCGCGCCAGGGGGCGCCGACCACTGAAGCTTTCTTT.

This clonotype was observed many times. CDR3 residues: CASSRDLNTEAFF. The DNA for the CDR3 is TGCGCCAGCAGCCGGGACTTGAACACTGAAGCTTTCTTT. This chain links TRBV5-1 with TRBJ1-1; D may be TRBD1 (5 bases). The V and J ends lost 4 bases and 0 bases respectively, with 7 bases between them. Germline CDR1 SGHRS, CDR2 YFSETQ. The CDR3 sequence is 13 residues long.

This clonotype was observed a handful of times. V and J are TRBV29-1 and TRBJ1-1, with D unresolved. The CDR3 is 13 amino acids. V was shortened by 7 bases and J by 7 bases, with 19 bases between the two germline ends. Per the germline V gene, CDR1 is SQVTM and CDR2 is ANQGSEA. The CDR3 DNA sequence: TGCAGCGCCCGAGGGTCGGCAGCAAATGAAGCTTTCTTT. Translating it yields CSARGSAANEAFF.

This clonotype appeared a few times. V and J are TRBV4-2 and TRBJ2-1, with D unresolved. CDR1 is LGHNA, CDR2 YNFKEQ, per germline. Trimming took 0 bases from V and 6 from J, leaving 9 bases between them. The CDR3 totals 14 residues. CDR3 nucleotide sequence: TGTGCCAGCAGCCAAGATCTACAGAGCAATGAGCAGTTCTTC. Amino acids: CASSQDLQSNEQFF.